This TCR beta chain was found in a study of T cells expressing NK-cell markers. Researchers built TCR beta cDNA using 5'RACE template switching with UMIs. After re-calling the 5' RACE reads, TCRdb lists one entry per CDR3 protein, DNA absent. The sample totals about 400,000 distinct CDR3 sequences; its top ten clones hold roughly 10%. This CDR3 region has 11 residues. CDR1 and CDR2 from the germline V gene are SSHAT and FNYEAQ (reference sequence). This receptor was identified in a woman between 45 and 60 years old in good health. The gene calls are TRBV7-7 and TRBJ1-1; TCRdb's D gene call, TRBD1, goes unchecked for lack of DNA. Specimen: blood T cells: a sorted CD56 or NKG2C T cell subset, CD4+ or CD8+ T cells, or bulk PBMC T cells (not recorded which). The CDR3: CARGGMAEAFF.